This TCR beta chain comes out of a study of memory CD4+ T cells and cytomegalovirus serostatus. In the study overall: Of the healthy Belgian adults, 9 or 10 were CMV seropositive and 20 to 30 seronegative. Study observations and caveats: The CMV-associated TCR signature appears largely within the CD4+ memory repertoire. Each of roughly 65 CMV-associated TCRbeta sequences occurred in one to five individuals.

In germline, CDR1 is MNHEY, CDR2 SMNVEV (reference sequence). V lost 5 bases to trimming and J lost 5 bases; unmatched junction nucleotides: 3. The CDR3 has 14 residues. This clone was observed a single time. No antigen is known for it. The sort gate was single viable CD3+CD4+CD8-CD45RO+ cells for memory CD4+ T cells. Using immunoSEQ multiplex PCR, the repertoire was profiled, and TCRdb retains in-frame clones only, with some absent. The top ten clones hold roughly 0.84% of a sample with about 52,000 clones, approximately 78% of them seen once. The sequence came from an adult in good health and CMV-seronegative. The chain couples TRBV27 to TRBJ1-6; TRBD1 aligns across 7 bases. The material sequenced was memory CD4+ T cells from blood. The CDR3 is CASSPGQNNSPLHF. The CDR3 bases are TGTGCCAGCAGTCCGGGACAGAATAATTCACCCCTCCACTTT.